These T cell receptor beta chains were read from a single sample in a study of OX40 agonist ivuxolimab in advanced cancers. Sequenced by immunoSEQ multiplex PCR; TCRdb stores in-frame clones only, minus some. The sample carries more than 85,000 clones, roughly 90% recorded once. The sequencing used CD4+ or CD8+ T cells sorted from blood, collected in a trial of the OX40 agonist ivuxolimab. The receptors were sampled from an adult with an advanced solid tumor such as melanoma, head and neck, liver or kidney cancer. Each CDR3 is given with its conserved first and last residue. Each record gives: J gene, V gene, D gene, clone size, CDR3 protein, CDR3 DNA. A D gene is named only where the DNA matches it firmly. A row's size may be missing; if present it is once, few, many or a size class.

J gene: TRBJ1-1; V gene: TRBV4-3; D gene: TRBD1; clone size: -; CDR3 protein: CASSPRDRGNTEAFF; CDR3 DNA: TGCGCCAGCAGCCCTCGAGACAGGGGGAACACTGAAGCTTTCTTT
J gene: TRBJ2-5; V gene: TRBV7-9; D gene: TRBD2; clone size: -; CDR3 protein: CASSPDGGAGKTQYF; CDR3 DNA: TGTGCCAGCAGCCCTGACGGGGGGGCCGGTAAGACCCAGTACTTC
J gene: TRBJ1-4; V gene: TRBV28; D gene: -; clone size: -; CDR3 protein: CASSLRGPEKLFF; CDR3 DNA: TGTGCCAGCAGTTTACGGGGGCCAGAAAAACTGTTTTTT
J gene: TRBJ1-6; V gene: TRBV18; D gene: -; clone size: -; CDR3 protein: CASSAHGWNSPLHF; CDR3 DNA: TGTGCCAGCTCTGCACATGGGTGGAATTCACCCCTCCACTTT
J gene: TRBJ1-6; V gene: TRBV5-6; D gene: -; clone size: once; CDR3 protein: CASSKGPLGGSPLHF; CDR3 DNA: TGTGCCAGCAGCAAAGGACCCCTGGGGGGTTCACCCCTCCACTTT
J gene: TRBJ1-3; V gene: TRBV27; D gene: -; clone size: -; CDR3 protein: CASSLGTEGNTIYF; CDR3 DNA: TGTGCCAGCAGTTTAGGGACCGAAGGAAACACCATATATTTT
J gene: TRBJ2-1; V gene: TRBV19; D gene: TRBD2; clone size: -; CDR3 protein: CASSLGGTSGNRQFF; CDR3 DNA: TGTGCCAGTAGCCTGGGGGGGACTAGCGGCAACAGGCAGTTCTTC
J gene: TRBJ2-7; V gene: TRBV5-8; D gene: -; clone size: -; CDR3 protein: CASSLGGRSYEQYF; CDR3 DNA: TGTGCCAGCAGCTTGGGTGGGCGCTCCTACGAGCAGTACTTC
J gene: TRBJ2-7; V gene: TRBV30; D gene: -; clone size: -; CDR3 protein: CAWSNGPAVQYF; CDR3 DNA: TGTGCCTGGAGTAATGGGCCGGCGGTGCAGTACTTC
J gene: TRBJ1-6; V gene: TRBV19; D gene: TRBD1; clone size: -; CDR3 protein: CASSMKGALMNSPLHF; CDR3 DNA: TGTGCCAGTAGTATGAAGGGGGCTCTTATGAATTCACCCCTCCACTTT
J gene: TRBJ1-5; V gene: TRBV7-9; D gene: -; clone size: -; CDR3 protein: CASSAGRDQPQHF; CDR3 DNA: TGTGCCAGCAGCGCCGGCCGCGATCAGCCCCAGCATTTT
J gene: TRBJ2-5; V gene: TRBV7-7; D gene: TRBD2; clone size: -; CDR3 protein: CASSLRLAETQYF; CDR3 DNA: TGTGCTAGCAGCTTAAGACTAGCGGAGACCCAGTACTTC
J gene: TRBJ2-1; V gene: TRBV19; D gene: TRBD2; clone size: -; CDR3 protein: CASSIRLAGHNEQFF; CDR3 DNA: TGTGCCAGTAGTATAAGACTAGCGGGACACAATGAGCAGTTCTTC
J gene: TRBJ2-1; V gene: TRBV4-3; D gene: -; clone size: -; CDR3 protein: CASSQESNEQFF; CDR3 DNA: TGCGCCAGCAGCCAAGAAAGCAATGAGCAGTTCTTC
J gene: TRBJ2-6; V gene: TRBV19; D gene: -; clone size: -; CDR3 protein: CATRPPGANVLTF; CDR3 DNA: TGTGCCACCCGTCCGCCTGGGGCCAACGTCCTGACTTTC
J gene: TRBJ2-6; V gene: TRBV19; D gene: -; clone size: -; CDR3 protein: CASSRGTVSGANVLTF; CDR3 DNA: TGTGCCAGTAGTCGCGGGACAGTCTCTGGGGCCAACGTCCTGACTTTC
J gene: TRBJ2-7; V gene: TRBV10-3; D gene: -; clone size: -; CDR3 protein: CAISESEGQSSYEQYF; CDR3 DNA: TGTGCCATCAGTGAGTCCGAGGGCCAGAGCTCCTACGAGCAGTACTTC
J gene: TRBJ1-1; V gene: TRBV5-1; D gene: TRBD1; clone size: -; CDR3 protein: CASRLGQVETEAFF; CDR3 DNA: TGCGCCAGCAGATTAGGACAGGTGGAGACTGAAGCTTTCTTT
J gene: TRBJ2-7; V gene: TRBV25-1; D gene: TRBD1; clone size: -; CDR3 protein: CASSHTGGFRSYEQYF; CDR3 DNA: TGTGCCAGCAGTCATACAGGGGGGTTTCGCTCCTACGAGCAGTACTTC
J gene: TRBJ1-1; V gene: TRBV2; D gene: -; clone size: few; CDR3 protein: CASSEVEGRNTEAFF; CDR3 DNA: TGTGCCAGCAGTGAAGTGGAGGGGCGGAACACTGAAGCTTTCTTT
J gene: TRBJ2-7; V gene: TRBV19; D gene: TRBD1; clone size: -; CDR3 protein: CASSMTGALESYEQYF; CDR3 DNA: TGTGCCAGTAGTATGACAGGGGCCCTTGAGTCCTACGAGCAGTACTTC
J gene: TRBJ1-1; V gene: TRBV5-1; D gene: -; clone size: -; CDR3 protein: CASSLDSRKTEAFF; CDR3 DNA: TGCGCCAGCAGCTTAGACAGCCGCAAGACTGAAGCTTTCTTT
J gene: TRBJ2-1; V gene: TRBV28; D gene: -; clone size: -; CDR3 protein: CASRPLDGEYNEQFF; CDR3 DNA: TGTGCCAGCAGACCGTTGGACGGGGAATACAATGAGCAGTTCTTC
J gene: TRBJ2-7; V gene: TRBV6-5; D gene: TRBD2; clone size: -; CDR3 protein: CASIYTTSGAYEQYF; CDR3 DNA: TGTGCCAGCATTTATACGACTAGCGGGGCCTACGAGCAGTACTTC
J gene: TRBJ1-5; V gene: TRBV6-4; D gene: -; clone size: -; CDR3 protein: CASSVHFSNQPQHF; CDR3 DNA: TGTGCCAGCAGTGTACACTTTAGCAATCAGCCCCAGCATTTT
J gene: TRBJ2-2; V gene: TRBV6-6; D gene: -; clone size: -; CDR3 protein: CASRPLVAANTGELFF; CDR3 DNA: TGTGCCAGCAGGCCACTGGTAGCGGCGAACACCGGGGAGCTGTTTTTT
J gene: TRBJ2-4; V gene: TRBV6-5; D gene: -; clone size: -; CDR3 protein: CASSPSNLRDIQYF; CDR3 DNA: TGTGCCAGCAGCCCCAGCAATCTGAGGGACATTCAGTACTTC